A single sample gave rise to the 12 T cell receptor beta chains below, sequenced in a study of T cells in Graves' hyperthyroidism and ophthalmopathy. TCR beta CDR3 region amplification was performed from RNA transcripts. The HTBI set primed first-round TCR CDR3 RT-PCR. MiXCR, run by TCRdb on the multiplex PCR reads, gives a single entry per CDR3 protein. The sample carries under 600,000 distinct CDR3 sequences, about a sixth recorded once. Specimen: blood. The receptors shown here come from a woman in her thirties or forties with Graves' ophthalmopathy.

This clonotype has just a few counts. The chain links TRBV20-1 to TRBJ2-3; a possible D gene is TRBD2 (7 bases). This CDR3 contains 16 residues. V lost 6 bases, J lost 2 bases, and 21 bases lay in between. Germline CDR1 DFQATT, CDR2 SNEGSKA (reference sequence). CDR3 nucleotide sequence: TGCAGTGCGCAGTCTGGGGAGGGGGACCCCACAGATACGCAGTATTTT. Protein sequence: CSAQSGEGDPTDTQYF.

The table lists this clonotype with a few counts. V and J are TRBV7-3 and TRBJ2-2; unclear D gene. Germline lookup yields CDR1 SGHTA and CDR2 FQGTGA. This CDR3 region has 15 residues. Trimming stripped 5 bases from V and 7 bases from J, with 17 bases between. The CDR3 loop is CASSPLPSRDGELFF. CDR3 nucleotides: TGTGCCAGCAGCCCCCTCCCCAGTAGGGACGGGGAGCTGTTTTTT.

This clonotype has a handful of counts. This chain links TRBV7-9 with TRBJ1-1; TRBD1 is a possible D gene (5 bases). Germline CDR1 and CDR2: SEHNR and FQNEAQ (reference sequence). The CDR3 runs to 12 residues. Between the trimmed V and J ends, which lost 3 bases and 12 bases, there was a span of 14 bases. This CDR3 reads CASSLGEGSTFF. The CDR3 DNA reads as TGTGCCAGCAGCTTGGGGGAGGGGAGTACTTTCTTT.

This clonotype was detected only a few times. The chain recombines TRBV7-9 with TRBJ1-4; no firm D call. Germline V lookup: CDR1 SEHNR, CDR2 FQNEAQ (reference sequence). V dropped 0 bases and J dropped 0 bases, with 11 bases sitting between them. This CDR3 is 17 amino acids long. CDR3 DNA sequence: TGTGCCAGCAGCTTAGCGGGTCTGGCGGCAACTAATGAAAAACTGTTTTTT. This codes for CASSLAGLAATNEKLFF.

This clonotype was recorded many times. The chain uses TRBV5-1 and TRBJ2-1; TRBD2 might be the D (5 bases). Trimming took 0 bases from V and 8 from J, leaving 12 bases between them. CDR1 is SGHRS and CDR2 is YFSETQ in the germline V gene. The CDR3 has 14 residues. CDR3 loop: CASSLAPPRDEQFF. CDR3 nucleotides: TGCGCCAGCAGCTTGGCCCCTCCGCGGGATGAGCAGTTCTTC. The full variable domain, with the rest looked up from reference TRBV5-1 and TRBJ2-1, is KAGVTQTPRYLIKTRGQQVTLSCSPISGHRSVSWYQQTPGQGLQFLFEYFSETQRNKGNFPGRFSGRQFSNSRSEMNVSTLELGDSALYLCASSLAPPRDEQFFGPGTRLTVL.

This clonotype was detected a few times. The V gene is TRBV15, the J gene TRBJ2-1; D is tentatively TRBD1 or TRBD2 (5 bases each). The CDR3 consists of 15 residues. The V gene's germline CDR1 is LNHNV and CDR2 YYDKDF (reference sequence). The germline V and J ends were trimmed by 0 bases and 8 bases, with 14 bases remaining between them. This CDR3 is CATSRDGGRGHEQFF. In DNA, the CDR3 is TGTGCCACCAGCAGAGATGGGGGACGGGGCCATGAGCAGTTCTTC. The whole variable domain, remainder taken from reference TRBV15 and TRBJ2-1, is DAMVIQNPRYQVTQFGKPVTLSCSQTLNHNVMYWYQQKSSQAPKLLFHYYDKDFNNEADTPDNFQSRRPNTSFCFLDIRSPGLGDTAMYLCATSRDGGRGHEQFFGPGTRLTVL.

This clonotype was observed a handful of times. A much larger clone differs from this one at a single base, so this may be a read error. V and J are TRBV2 and TRBJ2-4; D gene ambiguous. The CDR3 covers 14 residues. Germline loops: CDR1 SNHLY, CDR2 FYNNEI. CDR3 nucleotide sequence: TGTGCCGGCAGTGATCGTATTGGATGGGGCATTCAGTACTTC. Protein: CAGSDRIGWGIQYF.

This sequence joins TRBV5-1 and TRBJ2-5, with TRBD2 matching over 11 bases. The V gene end was trimmed by 2 bases and the J gene end by 5 bases; junction bases not matched to a gene: 17. Per germline, CDR1 SGHRS and CDR2 YFSETQ. The CDR3 consists of 19 residues. This CDR3 reads CASSFIAGGPGGFKETQYF. As DNA, the CDR3 is TGCGCCAGCAGCTTCATAGCGGGAGGGCCGGGAGGATTCAAGGAGACCCAGTACTTC.

In its sample, this clonotype was seen many times. The CDR3 sequence: CAWSAKQGAHSNTEAFF. As DNA, the CDR3 is TGTGCCTGGAGTGCCAAACAGGGGGCCCATTCGAACACTGAAGCTTTCTTT. The rearrangement joins TRBV30 to TRBJ1-1, with 9 nucleotides matching TRBD1. Germline V gene lookup returns CDR1 GTSNPN and CDR2 SVGIG (reference sequence). V shed 1 base, J shed 1 base, and the junction held 10 bases outside the gene matches. The CDR3 consists of 17 residues.

This clonotype was found a few times. This chain links TRBV10-3 with TRBJ1-1; D uncertain. The V end was cut by 3 bases, the J end by 6 bases, with 8 bases between. Germline CDR1 is ENHRY and CDR2 is SYGVKD. The length of the CDR3 is 12 residues. The CDR3 region is CAISETGAEAFF. The CDR3 DNA sequence: TGTGCCATCAGTGAAACTGGGGCTGAAGCTTTCTTT.

The V and J genes are TRBV15 and TRBJ1-1; a possible D gene is TRBD1 (6 bases). V was pared by 0 bases and J by 0 bases, with 14 bases between. Germline V gene lookup returns CDR1 LNHNV and CDR2 YYDKDF (reference sequence). The CDR3 contains 17 residues. CDR3 sequence: CATSRDGGGGMNTEAFF. The CDR3 bases are TGTGCCACCAGCAGAGATGGGGGAGGGGGAATGAACACTGAAGCTTTCTTT.

This clonotype has ten or more counts. This chain uses TRBV6-1 with TRBJ1-2; possible D gene TRBD1, 5 bases. The CDR3 is 15 amino acids. The V and J ends lost 5 bases and 0 bases respectively, with 13 bases between them. Looked up from germline, CDR1 is MNHNS and CDR2 is SASEGT. CDR3 in amino acids: CASSYRTEANYGYTF. The CDR3 DNA reads as TGTGCCAGCAGTTACAGGACCGAAGCTAACTATGGCTACACCTTC.